A few counts support the clone carrying this T cell receptor beta chain. Its matching antigen is unknown. One end of the junction varies from germline; a read error may be responsible. This record belongs to a study of CD8 T cells in ankylosing spondylitis. Study conclusions and caveats: A TCR beta motif made of fewer than ten highly homologous variants seemed typical of ankylosing spondylitis blood.

Using its own MiXCR run on the 5' RACE reads, TCRdb lists one record per CDR3 protein. Here the sample spans under 450,000 distinct CDR3 sequences, 15% to 20% being singletons. The CDR3 consists of 16 residues. Germline-derived CDR1 and CDR2 are SSHAT and FNYEAQ (reference sequence). The specimen was blood, either unsorted or a sorted T cell fraction (not recorded which). The sequence derives from a male donor with ankylosing spondylitis. V usage is TRBV7-7 and J usage is TRBJ2-5, with 9 bases that match TRBD2. As DNA, the CDR3 is TGTGCTAGCAGCTTTACGCTAGCGGGGTTGGGAGAGACCCAGTACTTC. This sequence encodes CASSFTLAGLGETQYF.